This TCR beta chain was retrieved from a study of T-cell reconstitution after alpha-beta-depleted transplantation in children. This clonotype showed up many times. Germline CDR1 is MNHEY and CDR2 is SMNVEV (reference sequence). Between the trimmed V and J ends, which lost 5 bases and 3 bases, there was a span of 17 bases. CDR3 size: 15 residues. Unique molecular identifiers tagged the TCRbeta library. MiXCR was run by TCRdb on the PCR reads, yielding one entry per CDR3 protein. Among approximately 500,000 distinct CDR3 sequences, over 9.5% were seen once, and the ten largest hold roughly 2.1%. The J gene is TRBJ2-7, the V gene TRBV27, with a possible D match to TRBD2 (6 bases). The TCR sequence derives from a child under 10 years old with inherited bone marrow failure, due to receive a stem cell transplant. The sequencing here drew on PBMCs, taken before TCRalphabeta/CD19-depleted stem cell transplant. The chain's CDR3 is CASSPSGLDFYEQYF. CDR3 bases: TGTGCCAGCAGTCCGTCGGGACTCGATTTCTACGAGCAGTACTTC.